This T cell receptor (beta chain) came from a study of T cells in Graves' hyperthyroidism and ophthalmopathy (dated by TCRdb to between 2018 and 2020). Turning to the overall study: Peripheral blood samples were taken at initial diagnosis, before any treatment was given. The 90 to 100 discovery patients were randomly divided into training and test sets at a 7:3 ratio. According to the paper, TCR Vbeta CDR3 sequencing was carried out on 135 peripheral blood samples, which came from under 50 ophthalmopathy, 75 to 80 hyperthyroidism and roughly 17 progressor patients. After sampling, hyperthyroidism patients received methimazole starting at 30 mg daily, and ophthalmopathy patients received high-dose intravenous methylprednisolone. To identify distinguishing TCR V-J signatures, a discovery cohort of around 100 patients was used, comprising 43 with Graves' ophthalmopathy and around 57 with stable Graves' hyperthyroidism. Prospective prediction of ophthalmopathy was tested in an independent validation cohort of under 20 hyperthyroidism patients and 17 patients who later progressed to ophthalmopathy. Thyroid tissue and blood T-cell repertoires from six Graves' hyperthyroidism patients were also compared in the study. Findings and caveats that apply to the study as a whole: Sample size was not statistically predetermined, and blinding of investigators to group allocation was not performed. In validation, the model predicted progression to ophthalmopathy a median of around six months before onset, with about 64% sensitivity and about 72% specificity. Most expanded thyroid clonotypes (frequency above 0.001) were also found in blood, which suggests that blood repertoires may mirror thyroid immune responses. A 13 V-J signature model separated ophthalmopathy from stable hyperthyroidism, with roughly 88% sensitivity and 81.08% specificity in cross-validation and 80%/75% in testing.

For this clonotype: What this receptor recognizes is not known. Base qualities are not recorded, but no much larger clone differs from it by a single base.

Ophthalmopathy patients had moderately to severely active disease, with a Clinical Activity Score of 3 or more, a NOSPECS grade of 4 or more, and a disease duration of less than 3 months. Any patient with an uncontrolled infection, another autoimmune disease, pregnancy or lactation was excluded. Diagnoses relied on clinical symptoms, serum thyroxine and TRAb, thyroid ultrasound and orbital computed tomography. PBMCs were separated from roughly 10 ml of fresh peripheral blood using Ficoll-Paque density gradient centrifugation. Total RNA was extracted with Trizol reagent, and quality was checked on an Agilent 2100 Bioanalyzer. The CDR3 covers 14 residues, taking in both the cysteine and the phenylalanine. Only the CDR3 DNA is retained, 42 bases long and in frame from the first base. Trimming accounts for 6 bases at V and 5 bases at J, while the number of junction bases matched to no gene is 7. CDR1 and CDR2 were assigned from the germline V gene as SGHRS and YFSETQ.

Amplification of TCR beta CDR3 regions was carried out from RNA transcripts. The first round of RT-PCR for the TCR CDR3 was performed with the HTBI primer set and the Qiagen OneStep RT-PCR kit. Libraries were constructed in a second round of multiplex PCR, after which size selection and purification were performed. Sequencing of the libraries was done on an Illumina HiSeq2000 using paired-end 100 bp reads. The source study handled its data this way. SOAPnuke was used to process the raw data, with reads discarded if the reads contained adapters or uncalled bases, had a mean Phred below 15, or lacked an exact constant-primer or identifier match. High-quality paired reads were merged using COPE v1.2.5, and each unique nucleotide sequence was defined as a clonotype. MiTCR v1.1 was used to align clonotypes to the IMGT TRBV, TRBD and TRBJ reference segments. The analysis included only V-J combinations with a frequency above 0.0001, which together covered around 99% of the repertoires. The TCS score was defined as the ratio of F50 (clonal expansion) to E x V (chaos), calculated using BLOSUM62-based TCRdist between CDR3 peptides within each V-J. Welch's t-statistics and random forest reduced several hundred V-J features to 10 to 15, which were used in a naive Bayes classifier (R e1071). TCRdb cleaned the public reads at Q25 with fastp, built clones with MiXCR and kept in-frame beta chains. Duplicate CDR3 protein sequences are folded into a single record with the most common DNA and genes. The V and J calls and clone size are TCRdb's, not the authors'. This sample lists hundreds of thousands of distinct CDR3 sequences; 15% to 20% were detected once. The top ten hold about 35% of the sample.

The receptor comes from a middle-aged man with Graves' ophthalmopathy. The source material was blood. Recombination joined TRBV5-1 with TRBJ2-1; TRBD1 matches 8 bases in the middle. The CDR3 is CASMQGAIDNEQFF. In nucleotides, the sequence is TGCGCCAGCATGCAGGGGGCAATAGACAATGAGCAGTTCTTC.